This T cell receptor beta chain came from a study of Ad26.COV2.S vaccination and SARS-CoV-2 variants. Findings of the study overall: Breadth measured for non-spike TCRs was similar across vaccine and placebo recipients. Measurements of TCR breadth and depth may have given underestimates of the total T cell responses.

Noted treatment: roughly 20 received Ad26.COV2.S at low or high dose, single or two shots; roughly five received placebo; per-sample allocation not given. Sampling took place 63 days after the first vaccine or placebo injection. Built on an Ad26 vector, the vaccine expressed Wuhan-strain SARS-CoV-2 spike. About this clone: The antigen remains undetermined.

The repertoire was sequenced with immunoSEQ multiplex PCR; TCRdb's copy has only in-frame clones and lacks some. Of hundreds of thousands of clones listed, approximately 90% were seen once; the top ten hold approximately 5.9%. CDR3 length: 15 residues. The V gene's germline CDR1 is MGHDK and CDR2 SYGVNS. Trimming stripped 4 bases from V and 1 base from J, with 10 bases between. Specimen: peripheral blood, collected in a trial of Ad26.COV2.S vaccine versus placebo. The chain couples TRBV25-1 to TRBJ2-2, with D possibly TRBD2 on 6 matching bases. The clonotype originates from a person aged 18 to 59 who received the Ad26.COV2.S COVID-19 vaccine or a placebo. CDR3 sequence reads: CASSGGDLNTGELFF. The CDR3 region has the DNA TGTGCCAGCAGTGGCGGGGACCTGAACACCGGGGAGCTGTTTTTT. Full variable domain (outside the CDR3, taken from reference TRBV25-1 and TRBJ2-2): EADIYQTPRYLVIGTGKKITLECSQTMGHDKMYWYQQDPGMELHLIHYSYGVNSTEKGDLSSESTVSRIRTEHFPLTLESARPSHTSQYLCASSGGDLNTGELFFGEGSRLTVL.